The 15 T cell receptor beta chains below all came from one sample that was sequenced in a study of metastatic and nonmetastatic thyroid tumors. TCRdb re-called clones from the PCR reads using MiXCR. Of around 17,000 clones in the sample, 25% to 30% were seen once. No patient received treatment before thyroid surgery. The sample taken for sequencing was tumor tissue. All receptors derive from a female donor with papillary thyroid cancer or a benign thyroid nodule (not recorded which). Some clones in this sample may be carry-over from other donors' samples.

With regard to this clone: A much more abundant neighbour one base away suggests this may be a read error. The CDR3 here is CASSFSGSVWNTGELFF. The CDR3 bases are TGTGCCAGCTCATTTAGCGGGAGTGTCTGGAACACCGGGGAGCTGTTTTTT. The chain carries TRBV18 and TRBJ2-2; 9 bases are a match to TRBD2. With 5 bases clipped from V and 1 base from J, the junction kept 8 bases outside the gene matches. The length of the CDR3 is 17 residues. Germline-derived CDR1 and CDR2 are KGHSH and LQKENI. The full variable domain, rest sourced from reference TRBV18 and TRBJ2-2, is NAGVMQNPRHLVRRRGQEARLRCSPMKGHSHVYWYRQLPEEGLKFMVYLQKENIIDESGMPKERFSAEFPKEGPSILRIQQVVRGDSAAYFCASSFSGSVWNTGELFFGEGSRLTVL.

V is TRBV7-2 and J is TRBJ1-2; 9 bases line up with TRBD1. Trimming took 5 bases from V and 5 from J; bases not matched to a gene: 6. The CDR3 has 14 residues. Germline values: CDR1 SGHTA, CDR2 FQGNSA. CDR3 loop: CASSTGDRVYGYTF. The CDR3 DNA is TGTGCCAGCAGCACAGGGGACAGGGTATATGGCTACACCTTC.

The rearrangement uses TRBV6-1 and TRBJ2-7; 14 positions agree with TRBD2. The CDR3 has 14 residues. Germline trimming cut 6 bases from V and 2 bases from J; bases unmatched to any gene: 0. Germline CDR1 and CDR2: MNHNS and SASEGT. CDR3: CASRTSGRAYEQYF. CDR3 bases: TGTGCCAGCAGGACTAGCGGGAGGGCCTACGAGCAGTACTTC.

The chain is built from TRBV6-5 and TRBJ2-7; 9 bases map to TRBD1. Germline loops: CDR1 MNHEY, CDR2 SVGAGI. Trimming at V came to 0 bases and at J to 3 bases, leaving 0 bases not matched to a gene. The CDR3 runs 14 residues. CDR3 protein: CASSYSTGGYEQYF. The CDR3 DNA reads TGTGCCAGCAGTTACTCGACAGGGGGCTACGAGCAGTACTTC.

The DNA for the CDR3 is TGTGCCACCAGTGGCCCGGGACTAGAGAAACCTGAGCAGTTCTTC. Its protein product is CATSGPGLEKPEQFF. V usage is TRBV15 and J usage is TRBJ2-1, with 8 positions matching TRBD2. CDR3 length: 15 residues. Looked up from germline, CDR1 is LNHNV and CDR2 is YYDKDF (reference sequence). V lost 6 bases, J lost 9 bases, and 13 bases stayed unmatched.

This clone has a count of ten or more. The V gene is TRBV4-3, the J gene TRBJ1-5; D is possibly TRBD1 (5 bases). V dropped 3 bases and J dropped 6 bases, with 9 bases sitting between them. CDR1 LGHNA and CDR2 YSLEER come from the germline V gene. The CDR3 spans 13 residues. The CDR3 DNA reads TGCGCCAGCAGCCAGATAACAGGTCAGCCCCAGCATTTT. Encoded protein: CASSQITGQPQHF.

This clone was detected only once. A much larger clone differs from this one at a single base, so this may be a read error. CDR3 DNA sequence: TGTGCCAGCAGCTTCCGGACAGGGGAGGGAAATAAGCAGTTCTTC. The encoded protein is CASSFRTGEGNKQFF. J is TRBJ2-1 and V is TRBV5-4; 9 bases line up with TRBD1. V shed 2 bases and J 11 bases; nucleotides not matched to a gene: 11. This CDR3 spans 15 amino acids. CDR1 is SGHNT and CDR2 is YYREEE in the germline V gene (reference sequence).

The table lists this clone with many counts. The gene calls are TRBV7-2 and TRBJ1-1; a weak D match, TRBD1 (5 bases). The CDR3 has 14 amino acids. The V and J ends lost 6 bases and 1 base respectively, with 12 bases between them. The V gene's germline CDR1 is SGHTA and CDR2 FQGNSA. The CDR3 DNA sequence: TGTGCCAGCAGTATTGGGACGGCGAACACTGAAGCTTTCTTT. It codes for CASSIGTANTEAFF.

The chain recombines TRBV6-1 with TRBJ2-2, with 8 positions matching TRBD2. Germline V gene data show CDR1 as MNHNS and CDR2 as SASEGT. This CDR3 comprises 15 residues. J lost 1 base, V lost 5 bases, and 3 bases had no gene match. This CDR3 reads CASSQLAVNTGELFF. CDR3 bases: TGTGCCAGCAGTCAACTAGCGGTGAACACCGGGGAGCTGTTTTTT.

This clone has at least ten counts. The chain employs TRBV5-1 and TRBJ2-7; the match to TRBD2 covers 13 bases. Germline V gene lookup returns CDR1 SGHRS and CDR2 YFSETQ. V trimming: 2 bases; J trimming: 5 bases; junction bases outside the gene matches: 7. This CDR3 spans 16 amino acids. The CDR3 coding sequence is TGCGCCAGCAGCTTTAGGACTAGCGGGAGTCCCGACGAGCAGTACTTC. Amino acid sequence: CASSFRTSGSPDEQYF.

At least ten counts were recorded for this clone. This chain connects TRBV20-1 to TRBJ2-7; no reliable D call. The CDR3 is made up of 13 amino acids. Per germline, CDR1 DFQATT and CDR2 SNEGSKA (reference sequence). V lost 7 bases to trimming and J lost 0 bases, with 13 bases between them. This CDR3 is CSGWADGSYEQYF. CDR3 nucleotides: TGCAGTGGCTGGGCGGACGGCTCCTACGAGCAGTACTTC.

The CDR3, as DNA: TGTGCCAGCGAGGGCGGGAGCTCTAATGAGCAGTTCTTC. This encodes CASEGGSSNEQFF. The chain combines TRBV28 with TRBJ2-1; 7 bases fit TRBD2. CDR3 length: 13 residues. CDR1 is MDHEN, CDR2 SYDVKM, per germline. J was trimmed by 7 bases and V by 8 bases; bases with no gene match: 8.

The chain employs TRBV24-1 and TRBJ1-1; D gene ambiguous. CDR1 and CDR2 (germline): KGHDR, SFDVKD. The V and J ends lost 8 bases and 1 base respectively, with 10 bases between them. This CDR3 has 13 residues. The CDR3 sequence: CATMGEENTEAFF. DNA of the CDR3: TGTGCCACCATGGGCGAGGAGAACACTGAAGCTTTCTTT.

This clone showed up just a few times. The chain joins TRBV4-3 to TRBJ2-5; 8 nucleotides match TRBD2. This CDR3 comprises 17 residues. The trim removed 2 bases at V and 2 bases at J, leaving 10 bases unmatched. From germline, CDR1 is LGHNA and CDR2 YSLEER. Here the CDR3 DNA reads TGCGCCAGCAGCCAAACTATTTTAGCGGGATCTCAAGAGACCCAGTACTTC. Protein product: CASSQTILAGSQETQYF.

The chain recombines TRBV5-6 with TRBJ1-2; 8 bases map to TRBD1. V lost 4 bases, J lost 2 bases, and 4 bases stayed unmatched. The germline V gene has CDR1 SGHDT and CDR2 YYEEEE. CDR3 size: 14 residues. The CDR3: CASSPWDRNYGYTF. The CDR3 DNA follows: TGTGCCAGCAGCCCGTGGGACAGGAACTATGGCTACACCTTC. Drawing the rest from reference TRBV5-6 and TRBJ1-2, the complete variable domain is DAGVTQSPTHLIKTRGQQVTLRCSPKSGHDTVSWYQQALGQGPQFIFQYYEEEERQRGNFPDRFSGHQFPNYSSELNVNALLLGDSALYLCASSPWDRNYGYTFGSGTRLTVV.